The 25 T cell receptor beta chains below come from one sample, sequenced in a study of post-analysis software for immune sequencing data. Researchers reported that TCR beta cDNA libraries carried unique molecular identifiers. Each CDR3 protein gets one entry after TCRdb re-called the PCR reads with MiXCR. The data show about 160,000 distinct CDR3 sequences, under 40% seen once. Sequencing used blood, obtained after autologous hematopoietic stem cell transplantation. The receptor set was obtained from a girl aged 10 to 17 with multiple sclerosis.

This chain joins TRBV9 and TRBJ1-2, with 8 bases fitting TRBD1. The germline CDR1 and CDR2 sequences are SGDLS and YYNGEE. Trimming cost V 2 bases and J 7 bases; bases outside gene matches: 10. The CDR3 contains 15 residues. CDR3 nucleotide sequence: TGTGCCAGCAGCGTTGGGGGGATACAGGGGGGTGGCTACACCTTC. Protein product: CASSVGGIQGGGYTF. Filled out from reference TRBV9 and TRBJ1-2, the complete variable domain reads DSGVTQTPKHLITATGQRVTLRCSPRSGDLSVYWYQQSLDQGLQFLIQYYNGEERAKGNILERFSAQQFPDLHSELNLSSLELGDSALYFCASSVGGIQGGGYTFGSGTRLTVV.

This clonotype showed up many times. The J gene is TRBJ2-7, the V gene TRBV5-1; D may be TRBD1 (6 bases). CDR3 length equals 15 residues. Between the trimmed V and J ends, which lost 3 bases and 0 bases, there was a span of 13 bases. Per the germline V gene, CDR1 is SGHRS and CDR2 is YFSETQ. The CDR3 DNA follows: TGCGCCAGCAGCTCGAGACAGACAGGCTCCTACGAGCAGTACTTC. This encodes CASSSRQTGSYEQYF.

This clonotype was detected only once. V is TRBV6-5 and J is TRBJ1-1; D is possibly TRBD1 (5 bases). The germline V and J ends were trimmed by 0 bases and 0 bases, with 8 bases remaining between them. CDR3 length: 15 amino acids. Germline assignment: CDR1 MNHEY and CDR2 SVGAGI. The CDR3 coding sequence is TGTGCCAGCAGTTACTCCGGGGCCATGAACACTGAAGCTTTCTTT. This sequence encodes CASSYSGAMNTEAFF.

The V gene is TRBV5-1, the J gene TRBJ2-1, with 8 bases that match TRBD2. The junction had 12 bases not matched to a gene; V was cut back by 4 bases and J by 6 bases. Germline CDR1 and CDR2: SGHRS and YFSETQ. The CDR3 has 16 amino acids. The CDR3 sequence: CASSPAGLVGPNEQFF. The CDR3 DNA is TGCGCCAGCAGCCCTGCGGGACTAGTCGGACCCAATGAGCAGTTCTTC.

The V call is TRBV6-5, the J call TRBJ1-2; D gene unclear. Germline assignment: CDR1 MNHEY and CDR2 SVGAGI. CDR3 length: 15 amino acids. V was trimmed by 9 bases and J by 7 bases, leaving 24 bases between them. The CDR3 protein is CASLSDPWARGGYTF. In DNA form, the CDR3 reads TGTGCCAGTCTCTCGGACCCGTGGGCTCGGGGTGGCTACACCTTC.

The V call is TRBV10-2, the J call TRBJ1-5, with TRBD1 matching over 7 bases. This CDR3 is 13 amino acids long. With 0 bases clipped from V and 7 bases from J, the junction kept 0 bases outside the gene matches. CDR1 and CDR2 (germline): WSHSY, SAAADI. The CDR3 nucleotides read TGCGCCAGCAGTGAGTCGGGACAGCAGCCCCAGCATTTT. It translates to CASSESGQQPQHF.

There are a few counts of this clonotype. The rearrangement uses TRBV27 and TRBJ1-1; tentative D call: TRBD1 (5 bases). The ends were cut back, 6 bases at V and 4 bases at J, with 18 bases in the middle. The CDR3 totals 15 residues. From germline, CDR1 is MNHEY and CDR2 SMNVEV (reference sequence). CDR3 residues: CASRMSEGWGTEAFF. The CDR3 DNA follows: TGTGCCAGCAGGATGAGCGAGGGGTGGGGCACTGAAGCTTTCTTT.

Only a few counts were recorded for this clonotype. This sequence joins TRBV24-1 and TRBJ1-1; D is perhaps TRBD1 (6 bases). The CDR3 totals 10 residues. Per the germline V gene, CDR1 is KGHDR and CDR2 is SFDVKD. V dropped 9 bases and J dropped 11 bases, with 12 bases sitting between them. DNA for the CDR3: TGTGCCACCCGCAAAACAGGGGCTTTCTTT. This sequence encodes CATRKTGAFF.

This clonotype was seen more than once but under ten times. This chain links TRBV7-3 with TRBJ2-3; D not certain. The CDR3 extends over 14 amino acids. V dropped 4 bases and J dropped 2 bases, with 10 bases sitting between them. Germline V gene lookup returns CDR1 SGHTA and CDR2 FQGTGA. CDR3 nucleotide sequence: TGTGCCAGCAGCTCCACGATGTTCACAGATACGCAGTATTTT. Protein sequence: CASSSTMFTDTQYF.

This chain connects TRBV5-1 to TRBJ2-3, with TRBD1 identical over 10 bases. V was clipped by 4 bases and J by 6 bases; unmatched bases: 8. The CDR3 is made up of 15 amino acids. CDR1 and CDR2 from the germline V gene are SGHRS and YFSETQ. This chain's CDR3 is CASSASRQGADTQYF. In DNA, the CDR3 is TGCGCCAGCAGCGCTTCCAGACAGGGGGCGGATACGCAGTATTTT.

The chain carries TRBV28 and TRBJ2-5, with unresolved D. V was pared by 1 base and J by 7 bases, with 7 bases between. The germline V gene has CDR1 MDHEN and CDR2 SYDVKM. The CDR3 loop spans 12 amino acids. The CDR3 coding sequence is TGTGCCAGCAGTTTATCCACCGGGACCCAGTACTTC. It encodes CASSLSTGTQYF.

This chain connects TRBV7-9 to TRBJ2-1, with 13 bases matching TRBD2. The germline V gene has CDR1 SEHNR and CDR2 FQNEAQ (reference sequence). This CDR3 region has 18 residues. Germline trimming cut 1 base from V and 6 bases from J; bases unmatched to any gene: 9. CDR3 in DNA: TGTGCCAGCAGCTTAGTACCCCTGGGACTAGCGGGATTCAATGAGCAGTTCTTC. Protein product: CASSLVPLGLAGFNEQFF. Complete variable domain (other parts from reference TRBV7-9 and TRBJ2-1): DTGVSQNPRHKITKRGQNVTFRCDPISEHNRLYWYRQTLGQGPEFLTYFQNEAQLEKSRLLSDRFSAERPKGSFSTLEIQRTEQGDSAMYLCASSLVPLGLAGFNEQFFGPGTRLTVL.

The genes are TRBV7-3 and TRBJ2-5; the D call may be TRBD1 or TRBD2 (5 bases each). Germline lookup yields CDR1 SGHTA and CDR2 FQGTGA. This CDR3 region has 15 residues. Trimming stripped 5 bases from V and 2 bases from J, with 15 bases between. The CDR3 spells CASSRGETTQETQYF. The DNA of the CDR3 is TGTGCCAGCAGCAGAGGGGAGACAACGCAAGAGACCCAGTACTTC.

This clonotype occurred a few times. The chain joins TRBV7-2 to TRBJ2-2; D is unclear. The germline V gene encodes CDR1 SGHTA and CDR2 FQGNSA. The CDR3 has 17 amino acids. V dropped 6 bases and J dropped 1 base, with 18 bases sitting between them. CDR3 DNA sequence: TGTGCCAGCAGGCCACCAGCCGCAACAAAGAACACCGGGGAGCTGTTTTTT. This sequence encodes CASRPPAATKNTGELFF.

The CDR3 sequence is CASSLYGGTYNEQFF. The DNA of the CDR3 is TGTGCCAGCAGTTTATATGGGGGGACCTACAATGAGCAGTTCTTC. The chain employs TRBV27 and TRBJ2-1; weak D call: TRBD2 (6 bases). CDR3 length: 15 amino acids. CDR1 and CDR2 (germline): MNHEY, SMNVEV (reference sequence). V was shortened by 1 base and J by 2 bases, with 9 bases between the two germline ends.

V is TRBV20-1 and J is TRBJ1-5; 10 nucleotides agree with TRBD1. Germline V CDR1 and CDR2: DFQATT, SNEGSKA (reference sequence). V shed 6 bases, J shed 0 bases, and the junction held 2 bases outside the gene matches. The CDR3 is 14 residues long. CDR3 DNA sequence: TGCAGTGCGGGGACAGGGGATAGCAATCAGCCCCAGCATTTT. This encodes CSAGTGDSNQPQHF.

The J gene is TRBJ2-3, the V gene TRBV20-1; tentative D call: TRBD2 (6 bases). Germline CDR1 is DFQATT and CDR2 is SNEGSKA (reference sequence). V was pared by 2 bases and J by 0 bases, with 15 bases between. CDR3 length: 16 amino acids. The CDR3 DNA reads as TGCAGTGCTAGACCGGGGGACGCCCCTAGCACAGATACGCAGTATTTT. It is translated as CSARPGDAPSTDTQYF.

Ten or more counts support this clonotype. CDR3 amino acids: CAISEVGGRRAYEQYF. In DNA, the CDR3 is TGTGCCATCAGTGAGGTGGGGGGGAGGAGGGCCTACGAGCAGTACTTC. The chain joins TRBV10-3 to TRBJ2-7; 7 nucleotides agree with TRBD2. Germline V CDR1 and CDR2: ENHRY, SYGVKD. The CDR3 is made up of 16 amino acids. J lost 2 bases, V lost 2 bases, and 9 bases had no gene match.

This clonotype was picked up a small number of times. This rearrangement joins TRBV7-9 to TRBJ2-7; a possible D gene is TRBD2 (5 bases). This CDR3 region has 13 residues. V was clipped by 3 bases and J by 7 bases, with 13 bases between them. Germline V gives CDR1 SEHNR, CDR2 FQNEAQ (reference sequence). This chain's CDR3 is CASSLSQPGEQYF. CDR3 in DNA: TGTGCCAGCAGCTTGTCCCAACCGGGGGAGCAGTACTTC.

A word on this clonotype: This could be a read error, since a much larger clone is one nucleotide away. The chain couples TRBV29-1 to TRBJ1-2; D is undetermined. V lost 5 bases and J lost 7, with 8 bases in between. CDR1 is SQVTM, CDR2 ANQGSEA, per germline. The CDR3 consists of 10 residues. CDR3 residues: CSVIDGGYTF. The CDR3 coding sequence is TGCAGCGTTATTGATGGTGGCTACACCTTC.

This clonotype was seen more than once but under ten times. V usage is TRBV27 and J usage is TRBJ2-7, with a weak D call TRBD2 (5 bases). V gave up 6 bases and J gave up 6 bases, with 21 bases separating them. Germline V gives CDR1 MNHEY, CDR2 SMNVEV (reference sequence). The CDR3 runs 15 residues. This CDR3 is CASSPRPGRLLEQYF. The CDR3, as DNA: TGTGCCAGCAGCCCTCGACCGGGGAGACTACTCGAGCAGTACTTC.

As DNA, the CDR3 is TGTGCCAGCAGCTTAATGTCTAGCGGGACCAACACAGATACGCAGTATTTT. It specifies CASSLMSSGTNTDTQYF. The chain is built from TRBV7-9 and TRBJ2-3; 9 positions agree with TRBD2. The V segment lost 2 bases and the J segment 2 bases; nucleotides outside the gene matches: 8. Germline loops: CDR1 SEHNR, CDR2 FQNEAQ (reference sequence). This CDR3 contains 17 residues.

In DNA form, the CDR3 reads TGTGCCAGTAGTTCGGGACTAGCGGGAGCACAAGAGCAGTTCTTC. It codes for CASSSGLAGAQEQFF. V and J are TRBV19 and TRBJ2-1, with TRBD2 matching 14 bases. The CDR3 runs 15 residues. In germline, CDR1 is LNHDA, CDR2 SQIVND (reference sequence). V lost 5 bases and J lost 10; bases outside the gene matches: 7.

About this clonotype itself: Germline is not matched at one junction end, which may reflect a read error. In nucleotides, the CDR3 is TGTGCCGGCAGTGCGGAATCCTGGGGGTACCAAGAGACCCAGTACTTC. Protein: CAGSAESWGYQETQYF. The chain uses TRBV28 and TRBJ2-5; D tentatively reads TRBD1 or TRBD2 (5 bases each). CDR3 length: 16 amino acids. Looked up from germline, CDR1 is MDHEN and CDR2 is SYDVKM.

The gene calls are TRBV2 and TRBJ1-6, with unresolved D. The CDR3 sequence is 12 residues long. V was cut by 10 bases and J by 7 bases, with 11 bases left in between. The V gene's germline CDR1 is SNHLY and CDR2 FYNNEI. The CDR3 loop reads CATGLQNSPLHF. CDR3 nucleotides: TGTGCCACCGGGCTGCAGAATTCACCCCTCCACTTT.